The rows below give T cell receptor beta chains drawn from one sample of a study of tumor-infiltrating lymphocytes in primary liver carcinoma. MiXCR, run by TCRdb on the multiplex PCR reads, gives a single entry per CDR3 protein. This table has 150,000 to 200,000 distinct CDR3 sequences, around four fifths appearing once. The sample consisted of tumor tissue from primary liver carcinoma. All receptors come from a man aged 40-55 years with primary liver carcinoma and hepatitis B virus infection. Both conserved end residues are part of each CDR3. The D gene is left open where the match is weak. Part of the rows lack a size; the others show once, few, many or a class for expanded clones.

TRBV10-2	-	TRBD2	TRBJ2-1	CASSGGGERFF
TRBV28	many	-	TRBJ2-7	CASSLPGYEQYF
TRBV6-1	-	-	TRBJ2-1	CASIEAWGAYNDQFF
TRBV12-3/TRBV12-4	medium-sized	-	TRBJ2-7	CASSLLIGLKNEQYF
TRBV29-1	-	-	TRBJ1-5	CNVGTVYNQPQQF
TRBV2	once	-	TRBJ2-3	CASSLGLDTDPQYF
TRBV29-1	-	-	TRBJ1-1	CSVGQGWGMNTEAFF
TRBV12-3/TRBV12-4	once	-	TRBJ2-5	CASSWCQGGTQYF
TRBV14	-	-	TRBJ1-2	CASSQIQGSGYTF
TRBV7-8	-	-	TRBJ2-7	CASSLNSAYEQCF
TRBV28	-	TRBD2	TRBJ2-6	CGSRVAGGYGANVLTF
TRBV11-2	-	TRBD2	TRBJ2-1	CDSTNSGSPQTYERFF
TRBV4-2	-	TRBD2	TRBJ2-6	CASSHARSGRAGADVLTF
TRBV7-8	-	-	TRBJ2-5	CASNIVVQETQYF
TRBV6-1	-	-	TRBJ2-1	CASYGKLAVGLYEQFF
TRBV5-5	-	-	TRBJ2-7	CASSLAQIEANYEQYF
TRBV11-2	-	TRBD2	TRBJ2-1	CASNLGIGRVVNEKFF
TRBV5-6	-	-	TRBJ1-5	CASNSTWGGDQPQHF
TRBV29-1	-	TRBD1	TRBJ1-1	CSATGDAMNAGAFF
TRBV29-1	-	TRBD1	TRBJ2-3	CSTPGQGSTDRQYF
TRBV5-1	-	TRBD1	TRBJ1-2	CAISPMTGRGYGYTF
TRBV4-3	many	-	TRBJ2-5	CASSQTFGSWETQYF
TRBV6-5	-	-	TRBJ1-1	CAGSAQGRTQAFF
TRBV12-3/TRBV12-4	-	-	-	CASSLSKPGHAAETDTQHF
TRBV11-2	-	-	TRBJ2-1	CTSSPLRRSFYNGQFF
TRBV4-1	-	-	TRBJ2-2	CASSPLNGELFF
TRBV4-1	-	TRBD1	TRBJ1-2	CAGSQGQRCGYTF
TRBV30	-	TRBD1	TRBJ1-5	CVWSRQGLGAPQHF
TRBV4-2	-	TRBD2	TRBJ2-7	CASRQAGGQFSSYEQYF
TRBV12-3/TRBV12-4	-	TRBD1	TRBJ2-7	CASTLGQGATYEQYF
TRBV30	-	-	TRBJ1-1	CVWSAERRTEAFF
TRBV28	-	TRBD2	TRBJ2-2	CASSFWLAANTWELFF
TRBV4-3	-	-	TRBJ2-1	CTSSQDACYNEQFF
TRBV11-2	-	-	TRBJ2-7	CVSSPVGYEHYF
TRBV6-2/TRBV6-3	-	-	TRBJ2-5	CASNSPGIQQETQYF
TRBV11-2	-	TRBD2	TRBJ2-5	CGSSFSGGQEIQYF
TRBV11-1	-	-	TRBJ2-7	CASSSSLGGEQYF
TRBV10-3	-	TRBD2	TRBJ2-3	CAISGPGTGGRIDTDTQYF
TRBV25-1	few	TRBD2	TRBJ2-1	CASSERREGREQFF
TRBV30	-	-	TRBJ2-7	CAWSHYLRDRGKEQYF
TRBV12-3/TRBV12-4	-	-	TRBJ2-1	CASSFRPSDEQFF
TRBV4-2	-	-	TRBJ2-1	CASSQETNNGQFF
TRBV11-2	-	-	TRBJ1-5	CASSLKEELTNQSQHF
TRBV29-1	-	-	TRBJ2-7	CSVGSVYEQYF